A single sample gave rise to the 12 T cell receptor beta chains below, sequenced in a study of blood T cell repertoires in COVID-19. Clones were read by immunoSEQ multiplex PCR, and TCRdb kept only the in-frame ones, dropping some. The data show roughly 180,000 clones, with roughly 86% seen just once and almost 1% held by the top ten. Sequencing was performed on peripheral blood. The receptors were gathered from a man aged 18 to 29 with acute or convalescent COVID-19.

The J gene is TRBJ2-1, the V gene TRBV24-1; 8 positions agree with TRBD1. The CDR3 is 15 amino acids. V shed 4 bases, J shed 7 bases, and the junction held 8 bases outside the gene matches. Germline V gene data show CDR1 as KGHDR and CDR2 as SFDVKD. The chain's CDR3 is CATSDRTGLKNEQFF. The CDR3 DNA is TGTGCCACCAGTGACAGGACAGGGCTGAAGAATGAGCAGTTCTTC.

This rearrangement joins TRBV30 to TRBJ2-1, with 8 bases lining up with TRBD2. Germline-derived CDR1 and CDR2 are GTSNPN and SVGIG (reference sequence). This CDR3 contains 15 residues. Unmatched junction bases numbered 6, after V lost 3 bases and J lost 2 bases. The CDR3, as DNA: TGTGCCTGGAGAGCCGGGACTAGTCCCTACAATGAGCAGTTCTTC. Its translation is CAWRAGTSPYNEQFF.

The chain has TRBV12-3 or TRBV12-4 and TRBJ1-2; D not resolved. Trimming shortened V by 8 bases and J by 5 bases, and 6 bases separated the two germline ends. CDR3 length: 10 amino acids. The CDR3 region is CASGLYGYTF. For the CDR3, the DNA is TGTGCCAGCGGACTTTATGGCTACACCTTC.

This clone was seen only a few times. This chain links TRBV21-1 with TRBJ2-1; the table's D call of TRBD1 was not tested on the DNA. TRBV21-1 counts as a pseudogene. This CDR3 is built from 18 residues. The chain's CDR3 is CASSKPRYGQGGNNEQFF. The CDR3 DNA is TGTGCCAGCAGCAAACCACGATACGGGCAGGGCGGCAACAATGAGCAGTTCTTC.

The chain recombines TRBV7-6 with TRBJ2-5, with a possible D match to TRBD1 (6 bases). Trimming stripped 1 base from V and 4 bases from J, with 13 bases between. CDR3 length: 15 residues. CDR1 is SGHVS, CDR2 FNYEAQ, per germline. The CDR3 sequence: CASSLGTGWLETQYF. CDR3 in DNA: TGTGCCAGCAGCTTAGGAACAGGGTGGCTAGAGACCCAGTACTTC.

The J gene is TRBJ1-3, the V gene TRBV7-9, with D possibly TRBD1 on 5 matching bases. Germline CDR1 reads SEHNR; CDR2 reads FQNEAQ (reference sequence). CDR3 length: 15 residues. With 5 bases removed from V and 0 bases from J, the gap between germline ends came to 11 bases. The CDR3 nucleotides read TGTGCCAGCAGCCCACAGGTTTACTCTGGAAACACCATATATTTT. It specifies CASSPQVYSGNTIYF.

This rearrangement joins TRBV19 to TRBJ1-2; 9 positions match TRBD1. The V gene's germline CDR1 is LNHDA and CDR2 SQIVND (reference sequence). V was clipped by 4 bases and J by 6 bases; unmatched bases: 9. The CDR3 totals 15 residues. This CDR3 reads CASSTPGQGKDGYTF. Here the CDR3 DNA reads TGTGCCAGTAGTACCCCGGGACAGGGAAAGGATGGCTACACCTTC.

This clone has a single count. The CDR3 nucleotides are TGCGCCAGCAGCTTGGACAGGTTTGGCTCTGGAAACACCATATATTTT. Translation: CASSLDRFGSGNTIYF. This chain joins TRBV5-1 and TRBJ1-3, with a possible D match to TRBD1 (5 bases). Trimming pared 0 bases from V and 0 bases from J, leaving 10 bases between. Germline CDR1 reads SGHRS; CDR2 reads YFSETQ. The CDR3 totals 16 residues.

This clone was seen a few times. The chain couples TRBV5-1 to TRBJ2-1; 14 positions match TRBD2. V shed 4 bases and J 6 bases; nucleotides not matched to a gene: 9. This CDR3 comprises 17 residues. The germline V gene has CDR1 SGHRS and CDR2 YFSETQ. In nucleotides, the CDR3 is TGCGCCAGCAGCCAATGGGGACTAGCGGGAGCCTCCAATGAGCAGTTCTTC. Translated, it gives CASSQWGLAGASNEQFF.

V usage is TRBV6-5 and J usage is TRBJ1-2; D is perhaps TRBD1 (5 bases). V was cut by 4 bases and J by 8 bases, with 11 bases left in between. The CDR3 is 12 residues long. CDR1 and CDR2 from the germline V gene are MNHEY and SVGAGI. CDR3 protein: CASSSAGKGYTF. The CDR3 bases are TGTGCCAGCAGTTCCGCAGGGAAAGGCTACACCTTC.

The CDR3 here is CASSDQGTSSNQPQHF. The CDR3 coding sequence is TGTGCCAGCAGCGACCAGGGGACTAGCAGCAATCAGCCCCAGCATTTT. V is TRBV7-2 and J is TRBJ1-5, with D tentatively TRBD1 (6 bases). CDR1 is SGHTA, CDR2 FQGNSA, per germline. This CDR3 is 16 amino acids long. Trimming took off 5 bases at V and 1 base at J, with 15 bases between the two ends.

In this sample, this clone turned up a few times. The gene calls are TRBV19 and TRBJ1-5, with a weak D call TRBD1 (5 bases). CDR1 is LNHDA, CDR2 SQIVND, per germline (reference sequence). V was trimmed by 5 bases and J by 7 bases, leaving 9 bases between them. The CDR3 runs 12 residues. CDR3 amino acids: CASSGGVQPQHF. The CDR3 DNA sequence: TGTGCCAGTAGTGGAGGGGTGCAGCCCCAGCATTTT.